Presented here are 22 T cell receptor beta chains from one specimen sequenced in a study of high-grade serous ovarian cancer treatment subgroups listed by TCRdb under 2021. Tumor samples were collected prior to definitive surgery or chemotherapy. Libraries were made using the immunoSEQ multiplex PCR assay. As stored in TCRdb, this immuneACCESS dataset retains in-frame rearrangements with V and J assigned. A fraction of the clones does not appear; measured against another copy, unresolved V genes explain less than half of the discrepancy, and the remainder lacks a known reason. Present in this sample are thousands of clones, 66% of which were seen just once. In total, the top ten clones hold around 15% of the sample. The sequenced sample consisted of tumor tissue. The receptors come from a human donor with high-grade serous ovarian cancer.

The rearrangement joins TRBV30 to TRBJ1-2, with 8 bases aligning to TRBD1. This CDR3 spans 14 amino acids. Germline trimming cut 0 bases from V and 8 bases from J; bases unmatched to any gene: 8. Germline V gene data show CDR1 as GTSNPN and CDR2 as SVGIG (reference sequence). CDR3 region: CAWSVGQGLGGYTF. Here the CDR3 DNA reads TGTGCCTGGAGTGTTGGACAGGGCCTGGGGGGCTACACCTTC.

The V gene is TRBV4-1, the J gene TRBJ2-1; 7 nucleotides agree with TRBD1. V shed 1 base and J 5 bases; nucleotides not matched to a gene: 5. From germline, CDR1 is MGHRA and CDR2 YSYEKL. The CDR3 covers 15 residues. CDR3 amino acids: CASSQGQGVNNEQFF. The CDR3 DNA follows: TGCGCCAGCAGCCAAGGGCAGGGGGTAAACAATGAGCAGTTCTTC.

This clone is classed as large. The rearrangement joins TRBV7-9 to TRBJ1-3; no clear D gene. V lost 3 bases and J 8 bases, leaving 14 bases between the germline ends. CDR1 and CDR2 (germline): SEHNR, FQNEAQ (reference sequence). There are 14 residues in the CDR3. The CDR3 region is CASSLPVSTDTIYF. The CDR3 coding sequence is TGTGCCAGCAGCTTGCCCGTATCTACAGACACCATATATTTT.

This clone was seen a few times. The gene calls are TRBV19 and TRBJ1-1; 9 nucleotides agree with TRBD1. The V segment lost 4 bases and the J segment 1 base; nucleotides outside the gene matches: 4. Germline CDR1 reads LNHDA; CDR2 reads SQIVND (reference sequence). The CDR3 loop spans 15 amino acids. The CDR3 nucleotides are TGTGCCAGTAGTACACAGGGGGCGCAGAACACTGAAGCTTTCTTT. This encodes CASSTQGAQNTEAFF.

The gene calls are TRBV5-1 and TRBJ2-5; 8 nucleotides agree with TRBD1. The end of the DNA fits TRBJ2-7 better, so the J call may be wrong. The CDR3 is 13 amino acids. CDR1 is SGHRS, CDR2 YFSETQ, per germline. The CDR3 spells CASSGTGVFEQYF. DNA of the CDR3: TGCGCCAGCAGCGGGACAGGAGTCTTCGAGCAGTACTTC.

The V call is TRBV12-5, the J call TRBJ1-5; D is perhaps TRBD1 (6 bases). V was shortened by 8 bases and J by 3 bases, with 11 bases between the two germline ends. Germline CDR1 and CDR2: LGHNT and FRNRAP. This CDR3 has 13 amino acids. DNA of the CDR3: TGTGCTAGTTGTCGACAGGTCAATCAGCCCCAGCATTTT. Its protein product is CASCRQVNQPQHF. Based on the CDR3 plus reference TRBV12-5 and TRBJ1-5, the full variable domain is DARVTQTPRHKVTEMGQEVTMRCQPILGHNTVFWYRQTMMQGLELLAYFRNRAPLDDSGMPKDRFSAEMPDATLATLKIQPSEPRDSAVYFCASCRQVNQPQHFGDGTRLSIL.

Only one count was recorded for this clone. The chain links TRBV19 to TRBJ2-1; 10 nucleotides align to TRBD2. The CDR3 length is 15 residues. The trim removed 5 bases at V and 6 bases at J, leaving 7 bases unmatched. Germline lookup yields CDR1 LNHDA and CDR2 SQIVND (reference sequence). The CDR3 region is CASSEGLARLNEQFF. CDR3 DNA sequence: TGTGCCAGTAGTGAGGGACTAGCGAGGCTCAATGAGCAGTTCTTC.

CDR3 residues: CASSSTGSSYEQYF. The CDR3 bases are TGTGCCAGTAGTTCGACTGGCTCCTCCTACGAGCAGTACTTC. This sequence joins TRBV19 and TRBJ2-7; D is unresolved. The CDR3 consists of 14 residues. Germline assignment: CDR1 LNHDA and CDR2 SQIVND (reference sequence). The V end lost 5 bases, the J end lost 0 bases, and 11 bases lay between the germline ends.

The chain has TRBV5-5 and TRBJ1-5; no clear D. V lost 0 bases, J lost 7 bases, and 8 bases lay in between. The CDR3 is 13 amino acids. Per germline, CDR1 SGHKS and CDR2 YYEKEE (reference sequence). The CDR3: CASSLAYGQPQHF. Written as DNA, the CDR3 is TGTGCCAGCAGCTTGGCCTACGGGCAGCCCCAGCATTTT.

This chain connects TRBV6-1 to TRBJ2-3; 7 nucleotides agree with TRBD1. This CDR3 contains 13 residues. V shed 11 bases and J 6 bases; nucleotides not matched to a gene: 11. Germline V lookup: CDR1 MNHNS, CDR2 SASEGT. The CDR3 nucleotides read TGTGCCGGGGGACAGCCGAAGGGGGATACGCAGTATTTT. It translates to CAGGQPKGDTQYF.

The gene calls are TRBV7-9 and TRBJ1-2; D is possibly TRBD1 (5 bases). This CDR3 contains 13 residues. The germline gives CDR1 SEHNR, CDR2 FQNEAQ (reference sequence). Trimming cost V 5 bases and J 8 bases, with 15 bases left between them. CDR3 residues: CASSIGTLGGYTF. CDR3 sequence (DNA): TGTGCCAGCAGCATCGGGACTTTAGGAGGCTACACCTTC. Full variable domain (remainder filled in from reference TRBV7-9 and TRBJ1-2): DTGVSQNPRHKITKRGQNVTFRCDPISEHNRLYWYRQTLGQGPEFLTYFQNEAQLEKSRLLSDRFSAERPKGSFSTLEIQRTEQGDSAMYLCASSIGTLGGYTFGSGTRLTVV.

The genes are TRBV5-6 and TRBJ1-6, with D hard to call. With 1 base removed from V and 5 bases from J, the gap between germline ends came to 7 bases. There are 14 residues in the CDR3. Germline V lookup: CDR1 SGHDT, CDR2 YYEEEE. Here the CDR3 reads CASSLYGNNSPLHF. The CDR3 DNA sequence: TGTGCCAGCAGCTTGTACGGAAATAATTCACCCCTCCACTTT.

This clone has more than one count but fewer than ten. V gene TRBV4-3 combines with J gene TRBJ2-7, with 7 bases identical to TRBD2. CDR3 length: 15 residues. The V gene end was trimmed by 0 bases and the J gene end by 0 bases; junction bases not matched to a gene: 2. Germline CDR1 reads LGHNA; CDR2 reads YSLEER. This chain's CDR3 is CASSQEPGGSYEQYF. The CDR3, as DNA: TGCGCCAGCAGCCAAGAACCGGGGGGCTCCTACGAGCAGTACTTC.

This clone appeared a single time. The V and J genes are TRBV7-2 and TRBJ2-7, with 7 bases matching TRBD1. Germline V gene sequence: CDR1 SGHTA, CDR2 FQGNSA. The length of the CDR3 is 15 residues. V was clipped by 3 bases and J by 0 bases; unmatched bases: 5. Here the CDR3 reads CASSFWTGNSYEQYF. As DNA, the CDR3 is TGTGCCAGCAGCTTTTGGACAGGCAACTCCTACGAGCAGTACTTC.

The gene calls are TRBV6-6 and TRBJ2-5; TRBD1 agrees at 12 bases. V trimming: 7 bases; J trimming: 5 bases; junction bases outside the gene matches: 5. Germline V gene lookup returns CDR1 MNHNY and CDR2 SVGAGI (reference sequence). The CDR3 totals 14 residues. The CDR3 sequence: CASTGTGGGETQYF. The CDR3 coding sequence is TGTGCCAGCACCGGGACAGGGGGCGGGGAGACCCAGTACTTC.

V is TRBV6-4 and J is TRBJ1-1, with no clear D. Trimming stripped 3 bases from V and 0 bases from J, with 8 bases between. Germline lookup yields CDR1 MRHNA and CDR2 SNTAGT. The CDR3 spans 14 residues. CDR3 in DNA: TGTGCCAGCAGTGAACCAGAGGTGAACACTGAAGCTTTCTTT. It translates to CASSEPEVNTEAFF.

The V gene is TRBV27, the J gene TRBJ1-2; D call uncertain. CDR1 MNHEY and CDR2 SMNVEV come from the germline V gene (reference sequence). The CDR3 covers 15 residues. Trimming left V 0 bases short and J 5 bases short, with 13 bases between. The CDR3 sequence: CASSLSWLPLYGYTF. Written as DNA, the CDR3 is TGTGCCAGCAGTTTATCGTGGTTACCCCTGTATGGCTACACCTTC.

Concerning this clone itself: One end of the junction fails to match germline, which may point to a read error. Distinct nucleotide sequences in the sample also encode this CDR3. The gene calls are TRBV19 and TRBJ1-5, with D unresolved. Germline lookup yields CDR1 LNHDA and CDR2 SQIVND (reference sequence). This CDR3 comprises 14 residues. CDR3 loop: CASSIMGSNQPQHF. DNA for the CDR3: TGTGCCAGTAGTATAATGGGTAGCAATCAGCCTCAGCATTTT.

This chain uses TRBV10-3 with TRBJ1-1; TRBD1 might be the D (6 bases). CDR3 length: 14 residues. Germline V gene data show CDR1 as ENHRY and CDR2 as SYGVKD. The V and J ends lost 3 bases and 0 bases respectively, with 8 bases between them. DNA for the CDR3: TGTGCCATCAGTGACCGGACAGTGAACACTGAAGCTTTCTTT. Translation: CAISDRTVNTEAFF.

For the CDR3, the DNA is TGTGCCAGCAGCCCGACACCTAGCTCTGGAAACACCATATATTTT. Translating gives CASSPTPSSGNTIYF. The chain joins TRBV6-5 to TRBJ1-3; D gene uncertain. CDR3 length: 15 amino acids. The V end lost 6 bases, the J end lost 0 bases, and 12 bases lay between the germline ends. Germline V gene lookup returns CDR1 MNHEY and CDR2 SVGAGI.

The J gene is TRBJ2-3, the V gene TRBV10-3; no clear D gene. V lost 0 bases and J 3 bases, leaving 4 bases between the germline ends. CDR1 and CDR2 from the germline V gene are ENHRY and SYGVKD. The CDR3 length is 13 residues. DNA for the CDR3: TGTGCCATCAGTGAGTCGGGGACAGATACGCAGTATTTT. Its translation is CAISESGTDTQYF.

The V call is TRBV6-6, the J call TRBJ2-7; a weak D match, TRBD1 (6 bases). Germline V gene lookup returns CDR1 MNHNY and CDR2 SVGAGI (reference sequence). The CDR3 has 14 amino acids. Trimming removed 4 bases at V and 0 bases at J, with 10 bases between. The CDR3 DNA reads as TGTGCCAGCAGTTCCTACAGGGCCTCCTACGAGCAGTACTTC. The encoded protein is CASSSYRASYEQYF.